These 17 T cell receptor beta chains came from one sample sequenced in a study of T cell responses to AZD1222 COVID-19 vaccine. Sequencing used immunoSEQ multiplex PCR; TCRdb keeps in-frame clones, though not all of them. Of about 130,000 clones detected, approximately 89% appear once; the ten largest clones hold over 9.5%. Sequenced material: peripheral blood, taken on day 0 of AZD1222 vaccination. The receptors shown here come from an adult in good health.

The V gene is TRBV4-2, the J gene TRBJ2-7, with TRBD2 identical over 9 bases. Losses at the gene ends were 0 bases for V and 3 bases for J; bases not matched to a gene: 12. The CDR3 contains 18 residues. Germline CDR1 is LGHNA and CDR2 is YNFKEQ. CDR3 DNA sequence: TGTGCCAGCAGCCAAGATCGATGGGCGGGAGGGCCTTACTACGAGCAGTACTTC. Translated, it gives CASSQDRWAGGPYYEQYF.

This chain connects TRBV28 to TRBJ2-3; 15 nucleotides line up with TRBD2. The germline gives CDR1 MDHEN, CDR2 SYDVKM. V dropped 5 bases and J dropped 3; count of bases not matched to a gene: 6. The CDR3 spans 17 residues. The CDR3 reads CASSLGLAGGPTDTQYF. In DNA, the CDR3 is TGTGCCAGCAGTCTCGGACTAGCGGGAGGGCCTACAGATACGCAGTATTTT.

The chain carries TRBV5-1 and TRBJ2-7, with 11 positions matching TRBD2. CDR3 size: 15 residues. The germline V gene has CDR1 SGHRS and CDR2 YFSETQ. J lost 0 bases, V lost 3 bases, and 2 bases had no gene match. CDR3 region: CASSWGLADSYEQYF. The CDR3, as DNA: TGCGCCAGCAGCTGGGGACTAGCGGACTCCTACGAGCAGTACTTC.

A single count supports this clone. The V and J genes are TRBV6-5 and TRBJ1-4; D possibly corresponds to TRBD1 (5 bases). The V and J ends lost 3 bases and 1 base respectively, with 6 bases between them. Germline loops: CDR1 MNHEY, CDR2 SVGAGI. The CDR3 totals 14 residues. The CDR3 here is CASSYGGTNEKLFF. The CDR3 coding sequence is TGTGCCAGCAGTTATGGGGGAACTAATGAAAAACTGTTTTTT.

The chain carries TRBV5-6 and TRBJ2-1; TRBD1 agrees at 8 bases. Per the germline V gene, CDR1 is SGHDT and CDR2 is YYEEEE. The CDR3 has 16 residues. V was pared by 1 base and J by 0 bases, with 3 bases of the junction left unmatched. CDR3 DNA: TGTGCCAGCAGCTTGTACGGGACAGGCTCCTACAATGAGCAGTTCTTC. Its protein product is CASSLYGTGSYNEQFF. Complete variable domain (other parts from reference TRBV5-6 and TRBJ2-1): DAGVTQSPTHLIKTRGQQVTLRCSPKSGHDTVSWYQQALGQGPQFIFQYYEEEERQRGNFPDRFSGHQFPNYSSELNVNALLLGDSALYLCASSLYGTGSYNEQFFGPGTRLTVL.

A few counts support this clone. V usage is TRBV5-1 and J usage is TRBJ2-3, with D hard to call. This CDR3 has 13 residues. The V end was cut by 0 bases, the J end by 6 bases, with 8 bases between. Per the germline V gene, CDR1 is SGHRS and CDR2 is YFSETQ. The CDR3 region is CASSLGPEDTQYF. The CDR3 DNA is TGCGCCAGCAGCTTGGGGCCGGAGGATACGCAGTATTTT.

This clone was seen only a few times. V is TRBV6-5 and J is TRBJ1-6; D unclear. Trimming removed 5 bases from V and 6 bases from J, with 8 bases in between. CDR3 length equals 13 residues. Germline loops: CDR1 MNHEY, CDR2 SVGAGI. Here the CDR3 reads CASSTAGNSPLHF. The CDR3 region has the DNA TGTGCCAGCAGTACAGCGGGTAATTCACCCCTCCACTTT.

V and J are TRBV12-3 or TRBV12-4 and TRBJ2-3; D is unresolved. CDR3 length: 13 residues. Trimming took off 10 bases at V and 1 base at J, with 12 bases between the two ends. The CDR3 nucleotides read TGTGCCACCTCACCAGCTCGCACAGATACGCAGTATTTT. Protein: CATSPARTDTQYF.

The chain employs TRBV7-2 and TRBJ2-5; no reliable D call. This CDR3 is built from 13 residues. Germline V gene lookup returns CDR1 SGHTA and CDR2 FQGNSA. The V end was cut by 1 base, the J end by 4 bases, with 7 bases between. DNA of the CDR3: TGTGCCAGCAGCTTAGACATGGGAGAGACCCAGTACTTC. It translates to CASSLDMGETQYF.

The chain is built from TRBV15 and TRBJ2-1, with TRBD2 matching over 10 bases. The CDR3 consists of 16 residues. The junction had 3 bases not matched to a gene; V was cut back by 1 base and J by 3 bases. CDR1 is LNHNV and CDR2 is YYDKDF in the germline V gene (reference sequence). CDR3: CATSRGPSGGYNEQFF. Written as DNA, the CDR3 is TGTGCCACCAGCAGAGGTCCTAGCGGGGGCTACAATGAGCAGTTCTTC.

The chain carries TRBV19 and TRBJ1-1; D uncertain. The CDR3 is 15 residues long. Germline values: CDR1 LNHDA, CDR2 SQIVND (reference sequence). V was shortened by 3 bases and J by 0 bases, with 11 bases between the two germline ends. The DNA for the CDR3 is TGTGCCAGTAGTATTTTTGGCACGCTGAACACTGAAGCTTTCTTT. Translation gives CASSIFGTLNTEAFF.

This clone has just one count. This chain uses TRBV28 with TRBJ2-1; a possible D gene is TRBD2 (6 bases). CDR3 length equals 16 residues. The V end lost 3 bases, the J end lost 6 bases, and 18 bases lay between the germline ends. Germline CDR1 and CDR2: MDHEN and SYDVKM. The CDR3 sequence: CASSFLSGLGANEQFF. In DNA, the CDR3 is TGTGCCAGCAGTTTCCTGAGCGGGTTAGGGGCCAATGAGCAGTTCTTC.

The genes are TRBV27 and TRBJ2-1; D is possibly TRBD2 (5 bases). Germline CDR1 reads MNHEY; CDR2 reads SMNVEV (reference sequence). Between the trimmed V and J ends, which lost 5 bases and 4 bases, there was a span of 12 bases. The CDR3 totals 14 residues. The CDR3 sequence: CASSSGSSYNEQFF. The CDR3, as DNA: TGTGCCAGCAGTAGCGGATCCTCTTACAATGAGCAGTTCTTC.

This clone was found a few times. The rearrangement uses TRBV4-3 and TRBJ1-2; no clear D. Deletions cut 1 base from V and 0 bases from J, with 9 bases between. CDR3 size: 15 residues. Germline CDR1 reads LGHNA; CDR2 reads YSLEER. The CDR3 DNA sequence: TGCGCCAGCAGCCAAGTTCGGGCAGCTAACTATGGCTACACCTTC. Encoded protein: CASSQVRAANYGYTF.

The chain is built from TRBV3-1 (or the pseudogene TRBV3-2) and TRBJ1-6; no firm D call. Trimming cost V 2 bases and J 10 bases, with 12 bases left between them. The CDR3 is 14 residues long. Germline values: CDR1 LGHDT, CDR2 YNNKEL (reference sequence). In nucleotides, the CDR3 is TGTGCCAGCAGCCAAAGAAGGGTACTCTCACCCCTCCACTTT. As protein: CASSQRRVLSPLHF.

The gene calls are TRBV28 and TRBJ2-3; D gene unclear. The CDR3 has 13 residues. Trimming stripped 2 bases from V and 2 bases from J, with 5 bases between. The germline V gene has CDR1 MDHEN and CDR2 SYDVKM. CDR3: CASSLMVTDTQYF. CDR3 bases: TGTGCCAGCAGTTTAATGGTCACAGATACGCAGTATTTT.

V and J are TRBV7-3 and TRBJ1-1, with 9 bases fitting TRBD1. CDR1 and CDR2 (germline): SGHTA, FQGTGA. The CDR3 has 13 amino acids. Trimming took 5 bases from V and 3 from J; bases not matched to a gene: 1. The DNA of the CDR3 is TGTGCCAGCAGCCGGGACAGGGACACTGAAGCTTTCTTT. Encoded protein: CASSRDRDTEAFF.